The present T cell receptor (beta chain) was sequenced within a study of T cell responses to AZD1222 COVID-19 vaccine. The study's findings and limits: Donors were chiefly white British, with a greater number of females, and clonal diversity was perhaps underestimated.

TCRdb's table, derived via immunoSEQ multiplex PCR, lists solely in-frame clones and lacks some. The table lists 140,000 to 150,000 clones, nearly 90% of them singletons. The CDR3 covers 16 residues. The V end lost 3 bases, the J end lost 6 bases, and 17 bases lay between the germline ends. Germline CDR1 and CDR2: SGHVS and FNYEAQ. In regard to this clone: Antigen specificity is unknown.

V and J are TRBV7-6 and TRBJ1-4; TRBD1 might be the D (6 bases). The clonotype comes from an adult in good health. Here the sequenced sample was peripheral blood, taken on day 0 of AZD1222 vaccination. CDR3 sequence reads: CASSFYPGQKYEKLFF. CDR3 DNA: TGTGCCAGCAGCTTTTACCCGGGACAAAAATATGAAAAACTGTTTTTT.